These 6 T cell receptor beta chains were all obtained from the same sample, sequenced in a study of cytomegalovirus exposure and HLA in healthy donors. PCR involved 60 Vbeta and 13 Jbeta primers. This table comes from immunoSEQ multiplex PCR, and its TCRdb copy is limited to in-frame clones, with some not included. The sample yields tens of thousands of clones, 70% to 90% seen once. The sequenced material came from PBMCs. These receptors were obtained from a male donor in good health and CMV-seronegative.

The chain couples TRBV7-2 to TRBJ2-7, with TRBD2 identical over 10 bases. V lost 5 bases and J lost 0; bases outside the gene matches: 10. The CDR3 has 17 amino acids. CDR1 SGHTA and CDR2 FQGNSA come from the germline V gene. The CDR3 here is CASSTRTSGGASYEQYF. In nucleotides, the CDR3 is TGTGCCAGCAGCACCCGGACTAGCGGCGGGGCCTCCTACGAGCAGTACTTC.

The chain is built from TRBV30 and TRBJ1-4; unclear D gene. CDR1 is GTSNPN, CDR2 SVGIG, per germline (reference sequence). This CDR3 contains 12 residues. V lost 1 base, J lost 5 bases, and 5 bases lay in between. CDR3 protein: CAWSALNEKLFF. CDR3 DNA sequence: TGTGCCTGGAGTGCCCTCAATGAAAAACTGTTTTTT.

V and J are TRBV19 and TRBJ1-2; 7 bases fit TRBD1. The CDR3 totals 14 residues. J lost 4 bases, V lost 5 bases, and 7 bases had no gene match. The germline V gene has CDR1 LNHDA and CDR2 SQIVND (reference sequence). CDR3 DNA sequence: TGTGCCAGTAGTCTTCCGGCAGGGGGCTATGGCTACACCTTC. It yields the protein CASSLPAGGYGYTF.

About this clone: This CDR3 is also generated by other DNA sequences in the sample. This chain links TRBV4-3 with TRBJ1-4; the D is unclear. Trimming took off 0 bases at V and 0 bases at J, with 8 bases between the two ends. This CDR3 has 16 residues. Germline V gene data show CDR1 as LGHNA and CDR2 as YSLEER. The CDR3 protein is CASSQEFRATNEKLFF. The CDR3 coding sequence is TGCGCCAGCAGCCAAGAGTTCCGGGCAACTAATGAAAAACTGTTTTTT.

This rearrangement joins TRBV18 to TRBJ2-2; 7 positions match TRBD1. Germline V CDR1 and CDR2: KGHSH, LQKENI. J was trimmed by 6 bases and V by 3 bases; bases with no gene match: 4. This CDR3 contains 14 residues. CDR3 sequence: CASSPNTGAGELFF. The CDR3 coding sequence is TGTGCCAGCTCACCGAATACAGGGGCCGGGGAGCTGTTTTTT.

The J gene is TRBJ2-5, the V gene TRBV2; maybe TRBD1 (6 bases). Looked up from germline, CDR1 is SNHLY and CDR2 is FYNNEI. The CDR3 consists of 12 residues. Trimming cost V 10 bases and J 3 bases, with 12 bases left between them. This CDR3 reads CANLQGKETQYF. The CDR3 DNA is TGTGCCAACCTACAGGGTAAAGAGACCCAGTACTTC.